The 30 T cell receptor beta chains reported below all come from one sample, sequenced in a study of tumor and adjacent non-tumor tissue in lung cancer. TCRbeta libraries were built with three rounds of nested PCR, modified from ARM-PCR. TCRdb re-called the multiplex PCR reads with MiXCR, one entry per CDR3 protein. This table holds some 100,000 distinct CDR3 sequences, 62% found once. RNA was extracted from bulk tissue without any cell sorting. Distant lung tissue was collected more than 3 cm away from the tumor edge. The sample taken for sequencing was distant non-tumor lung tissue. All receptors derive from a man in his 60s with non-small cell lung cancer.

Details on this clonotype: This may arise from a read error, as a much more abundant clone is one base away. The V call is TRBV12-5, the J call TRBJ2-7, with 7 bases lining up with TRBD2. The CDR3 length is 16 residues. V gave up 1 base and J gave up 8 bases; unmatched junction bases: 14. Germline CDR1 LGHNT, CDR2 FRNRAP. The CDR3: CASGLGVGGGLSKQYF. The CDR3 bases are TGTGCTAGTGGTTTGGGGGTTGGCGGGGGATTGAGCAAGCAGTACTTC.

V usage is TRBV6-2 or TRBV6-3 and J usage is TRBJ1-2; TRBD1 is a possible D gene (6 bases). The germline CDR1 and CDR2 sequences are MNHEY and SVGEGT. V shed 7 bases and J shed 4 bases, with 25 bases lying between them. The CDR3 loop spans 17 amino acids. The CDR3 here is CASTSPTGSGLGYGYTF. CDR3 DNA sequence: TGTGCCAGCACTTCGCCGACAGGATCCGGCCTGGGCTATGGCTACACCTTC.

This clonotype was recorded at least ten times. The J gene is TRBJ2-1, the V gene TRBV30; the match to TRBD2 covers 7 bases. The germline CDR1 and CDR2 sequences are GTSNPN and SVGIG (reference sequence). The CDR3 runs to 16 residues. After removal of 5 bases from V and 2 bases from J, the junction contained 12 bases not matched to a gene. Here the CDR3 DNA reads TGTGCCTGGCCTCGGACTAGGAGGGGAACCTACAATGAGCAGTTCTTC. Translation: CAWPRTRRGTYNEQFF.

Concerning this clonotype: One end of the junction fails to match germline, which may point to a read error. The V and J genes are TRBV11-2 and TRBJ2-5; TRBD2 matches 11 bases. This CDR3 has 17 amino acids. Germline V gene data show CDR1 as SGHAT and CDR2 as FQNNGV. In DNA form, the CDR3 reads TGTGCAAGCAGCCTAGGGACTAGCGGAAAATTCGTGGAGATCCAGTACTTC. It translates to CASSLGTSGKFVEIQYF. The complete variable domain, with remaining parts taken from reference TRBV11-2 and TRBJ2-5, reads EAGVAQSPRYKIIEKRQSVAFWCNPISGHATLYWYQQILGQGPKLLIQFQNNGVVDDSQLPKDRFSAERLKGVDSTLKIQPAKLEDSAVYLCASSLGTSGKFVEIQYFGPGTRLLVL.

Many counts were recorded for this clonotype. This sequence joins TRBV6-2 or TRBV6-3 and TRBJ2-4; D gene uncertain. The V end lost 0 bases, the J end lost 0 bases, and 12 bases lay between the germline ends. This CDR3 has 17 amino acids. Per the germline V gene, CDR1 is MNHEY and CDR2 is SVGEGT. The DNA for the CDR3 is TGTGCCAGCAGTTACTCGAGAGGCCTCCTAGCCAAAAACATTCAGTACTTC. Translating gives CASSYSRGLLAKNIQYF.

A note on this clonotype: This likely comes from a read error, as the CDR3 has no conserved phenylalanine or tryptophan at its end. The chain carries TRBV11-2 and TRBJ2-7; D is undetermined. CDR3 length: 14 amino acids. The V gene's germline CDR1 is SGHAT and CDR2 FQNNGV. CDR3 protein: CTSNAGTRTYEQYL. In DNA form, the CDR3 reads TGTACCAGCAACGCTGGTACTCGCACCTACGAGCAGTACTTA.

As to this clonotype: At one of its ends the junction is not consistent with the germline gene, which may arise from a read error. This rearrangement joins TRBV14 to TRBJ2-7; 11 positions match TRBD2. The CDR3 covers 14 residues. Germline V CDR1 and CDR2: SGHDN, FVKESK. The CDR3 loop reads CSSSQAGLAAEQYF. For the CDR3, the DNA is TGTTCCAGCAGCCAAGCGGGACTAGCGGCCGAGCAGTACTTC.

This clonotype was seen a handful of times. A much bigger clone sits one base away, suggesting this may be a read error. The conserved phenylalanine or tryptophan normally closing the CDR3 is absent here, so this likely arose from a read error. This CDR3 reads CASSLFHYDEQYL. CDR3 DNA sequence: TGTGCCAGCAGCTTGTTCCACTACGACGAGCAGTACTTA. The gene calls are TRBV5-6 and TRBJ2-7; D unresolved. The CDR3 has 13 amino acids. Trimming removed 1 base from V and 5 bases from J, with 10 bases in between. Germline V gives CDR1 SGHDT, CDR2 YYEEEE.

A note on this clonotype: A read error may produce the germline difference seen at one junction end. The chain combines TRBV4-1 with TRBJ2-2; TRBD2 agrees at 10 bases. Germline-derived CDR1 and CDR2 are MGHRA and YSYEKL. This CDR3 comprises 18 residues. Here the CDR3 reads CASSQQTSGWANTGELFF. CDR3 nucleotide sequence: TGCGCCAGCAGCCAACAGACTAGCGGGTGGGCGAACACCGGGGAACTGTTTTTT.

A remark on this clonotype: A read error is possible here, since a much larger clone lies one base away. The chain employs TRBV5-1 and TRBJ1-2; perhaps TRBD1 as D (5 bases). CDR1 SGHRS and CDR2 YFSETQ come from the germline V gene. Trimming pared 4 bases from V and 12 bases from J, leaving 13 bases between. This CDR3 is 11 amino acids long. The CDR3 sequence: CASSPGGGNTF. CDR3 DNA: TGCGCCAGCAGCCCTGGGGGAGGCAACACCTTC. The variable domain in full, completed from reference TRBV5-1 and TRBJ1-2, reads KAGVTQTPRYLIKTRGQQVTLSCSPISGHRSVSWYQQTPGQGLQFLFEYFSETQRNKGNFPGRFSGRQFSNSRSEMNVSTLELGDSALYLCASSPGGGNTFGSGTRLTVV.

This clonotype has a count of ten or more. The chain is built from TRBV4-1 and TRBJ1-3; 7 positions match TRBD1. The V gene's germline CDR1 is MGHRA and CDR2 YSYEKL. This CDR3 is 18 amino acids long. The ends lost 0 bases at V and 2 bases at J; junction bases unmatched: 10. CDR3 in amino acids: CASSQDVVGGVTGNTIYF. CDR3 DNA sequence: TGCGCCAGCAGCCAAGACGTTGTAGGGGGCGTCACTGGAAACACCATATATTTT.

With respect to this clonotype: The CDR3 end shows no conserved phenylalanine or tryptophan, and so a read error is likely. J is TRBJ1-5 and V is TRBV6-6; D not resolved. The CDR3 contains 13 residues. CDR1 and CDR2 (germline): MNHNY, SVGAGI (reference sequence). Between the trimmed V and J ends, which lost 6 bases and 7 bases, there was a span of 13 bases. CDR3 amino acids: CASRDWVQQPQHS. For the CDR3, the DNA is TGTGCCAGCAGAGACTGGGTGCAGCAGCCCCAGCATTCT.

About this clonotype itself: The junction departs from the called germline gene at one end, perhaps through a read error. V gene TRBV24-1 combines with J gene TRBJ2-2, with 9 bases matching TRBD1. Germline V gives CDR1 KGHDR, CDR2 SFDVKD. The CDR3 loop spans 18 amino acids. CDR3: CATSDFFGGTGSTVELFF. The CDR3 bases are TGTGCCACCAGTGATTTCTTCGGCGGGACAGGGAGCACCGTGGAGCTGTTTTTT.

This rearrangement joins TRBV29-1 to TRBJ1-2; D call uncertain. Trimming removed 0 bases at V and 7 bases at J, with 15 bases between. The germline CDR1 and CDR2 sequences are SQVTM and ANQGSEA. CDR3 length equals 14 residues. The chain's CDR3 is CSVEDSRVPGGYTF. The CDR3 bases are TGCAGCGTTGAAGATTCTCGCGTCCCCGGTGGCTACACCTTC.

With respect to this clonotype: One junction end does not reproduce the germline sequence, and a read error may be involved. V and J are TRBV7-8 and TRBJ1-5; D is possibly TRBD1 (5 bases). This CDR3 region has 14 residues. The germline V gene has CDR1 SGHVS and CDR2 FQNEAQ. CDR3 bases: TGTGCCAGCAGCTTTGACAGTAGCAATCAGTCCCAGCACTTT. Its translation: CASSFDSSNQSQHF.

This clonotype was counted between two and nine times. This rearrangement joins TRBV9 to TRBJ2-2, with D possibly matching TRBD1 (6 bases). Germline assignment: CDR1 SGDLS and CDR2 YYNGEE. The CDR3 spans 16 residues. With 2 bases removed from V and 4 bases from J, the gap between germline ends came to 15 bases. The CDR3 sequence is CASSVEADSPTGELFF. CDR3 coding DNA: TGTGCCAGCAGCGTCGAGGCGGACAGCCCCACCGGGGAGCTGTTTTTT.

This clonotype was found once. This is likely a read error, given that the CDR3 carries no conserved phenylalanine or tryptophan at its end. This chain joins TRBV29-1 and TRBJ1-2; D gene ambiguous. CDR1 SQVTM and CDR2 ANQGSEA come from the germline V gene. V shed 3 bases and J shed 6 bases, with 11 bases lying between them. The CDR3 contains 12 residues. CDR3 nucleotide sequence: TGCAGCGTTGACGGGTTTGTTAATGGCTACACCTCC. Translating gives CSVDGFVNGYTS.

Of note for this clonotype: A read error may explain this, as a much larger clone is one base away. This rearrangement joins TRBV20-1 to TRBJ1-4; D is undetermined. Germline V gene lookup returns CDR1 DFQATT and CDR2 SNEGSKA (reference sequence). This CDR3 is built from 15 residues. V lost 0 bases and J 8 bases, leaving 16 bases between the germline ends. DNA for the CDR3: TGCAGTGCTAGAGATAGTACATTGAGCCGCGAAAAACTGTTTTTT. This translates into CSARDSTLSREKLFF.

This clonotype was found many times. One junction end does not reproduce the germline sequence, and a read error may be involved. The chain is built from TRBV12-3 or TRBV12-4 and TRBJ2-7; D possibly corresponds to TRBD2 (6 bases). The CDR3 consists of 12 residues. Written as DNA, the CDR3 is TGTGCCAGCAGTTTAGGGGTCGGGACTCCTCTCTTC. Translating it yields CASSLGVGTPLF.

This clonotype was picked up many times. The chain recombines TRBV6-1 with TRBJ2-3, with no clear D. This CDR3 contains 12 residues. V shed 6 bases and J shed 4 bases, with 8 bases lying between them. Germline lookup yields CDR1 MNHNS and CDR2 SASEGT. The CDR3 nucleotides are TGTGCCAGCAGCATCTGGGCAGATACGCAGTATTTT. Protein product: CASSIWADTQYF.

About this clonotype itself: At one of its ends the junction is not consistent with the germline gene, which may arise from a read error. The chain has TRBV6-9 and TRBJ1-5; 8 bases match TRBD1. The germline V gene encodes CDR1 MNHGY and CDR2 SVAAGI. The CDR3 has 15 residues. The DNA for the CDR3 is TGTGCCAGCAGTTATTTCTGGGACAGGATTCAGCCCCAGCGTTTT. This codes for CASSYFWDRIQPQRF.

This clonotype was seen at least ten times. As DNA, the CDR3 is TGTGCCAGCAGCTTGAACGGGAATGAAAAACTGTTTTTT. This gives the protein CASSLNGNEKLFF. This rearrangement joins TRBV5-5 to TRBJ1-4; D gene ambiguous. The CDR3 length is 13 residues. The V and J ends lost 1 base and 5 bases respectively, with 6 bases between them. Germline V gives CDR1 SGHKS, CDR2 YYEKEE (reference sequence).

A remark on this clonotype: A much larger clone is a single base away; this may be a read error. This chain joins TRBV20-1 and TRBJ2-1; D remains unclear. There are 14 residues in the CDR3. Germline values: CDR1 DFQATT, CDR2 SNEGSKA (reference sequence). Trimming pared 0 bases from V and 8 bases from J, leaving 14 bases between. The CDR3: CSARDRRRQDEQFF. The CDR3 region has the DNA TGCAGTGCTAGAGATCGCCGGAGACAAGATGAGCAGTTCTTC.

The chain joins TRBV5-1 to TRBJ1-5, with TRBD1 matching over 9 bases. Germline CDR1 is SGHRS and CDR2 is YFSETQ. The CDR3 covers 14 residues. Trimming at V came to 0 bases and at J to 7 bases, leaving 2 bases not matched to a gene. CDR3 region: CASSLGTGEQPQHF. CDR3 sequence (DNA): TGCGCCAGCAGCTTGGGGACAGGGGAGCAGCCCCAGCATTTT.

There are a few counts of this clonotype. This may come from a read error, since a much larger clone is one base off. V and J are TRBV12-3 or TRBV12-4 and TRBJ2-5, with 7 bases aligning to TRBD2. The CDR3 loop spans 15 amino acids. The CDR3 DNA sequence: TGTGCCAGCGGTTTAACTAGCGCACACCAAGAGACCCAGTACTTC. Translation: CASGLTSAHQETQYF.

For this clonotype: Just one base apart from a much larger clone, this may be a read error. In DNA, the CDR3 is TGTGCCAGCAGCCCGACTAACGGGAGAGGAAAGAATGAGCAGTTCTTC. As protein: CASSPTNGRGKNEQFF. The chain is built from TRBV7-9 and TRBJ2-1; tentative D call: TRBD2 (6 bases). The V end was cut by 5 bases, the J end by 7 bases, with 21 bases between. Per germline, CDR1 SEHNR and CDR2 FQNEAQ (reference sequence). This CDR3 contains 16 residues.

This clonotype turned up a few times. No conserved phenylalanine or tryptophan is present at the end of the CDR3, so a read error is the likely explanation. This chain connects TRBV13 to TRBJ2-7, with D possibly TRBD2 on 7 matching bases. This CDR3 region has 16 residues. The germline V gene encodes CDR1 PRHDT and CDR2 FYEKMQ (reference sequence). Deletions cut 5 bases from V and 7 bases from J, with 24 bases between. The CDR3 is CASSTKAGGLVYEQYL. The DNA for the CDR3 is TGTGCCAGCAGCACTAAGGCCGGGGGGCTGGTCTATGAGCAGTACCTC.

Ten or more counts support this clonotype. This chain uses TRBV12-3 or TRBV12-4 with TRBJ2-7; D is undetermined. V lost 6 bases, J lost 2 bases, and 8 bases lay in between. This CDR3 spans 12 amino acids. CDR3 coding DNA: TGTGCCAGCAGCACACTTGCCTACGAGCAGTACTTC. Its translation is CASSTLAYEQYF.

In regard to this clonotype: A read error is likely, as this CDR3 ends without the conserved phenylalanine or tryptophan. This chain connects TRBV12-3 or TRBV12-4 to TRBJ1-1; D is ambiguous. The length of the CDR3 is 13 residues. CDR3 region: CTSSFGQNTEAFI. The CDR3 DNA sequence: TGTACCAGCAGTTTTGGGCAGAACACTGAAGCTTTCATT.

To note about this clonotype: One junction end does not reproduce the germline sequence, and a read error may be involved. The V call is TRBV11-2, the J call TRBJ2-1; TRBD2 agrees at 11 bases. Per the germline V gene, CDR1 is SGHAT and CDR2 is FQNNGV. CDR3 size: 18 residues. The CDR3 coding sequence is TGTGTCAGCAGCTTAAAAGCTAGCGGGAGGACCGGGTGGGTTGAGCGGTTCTTC. Its protein is CVSSLKASGRTGWVERFF.